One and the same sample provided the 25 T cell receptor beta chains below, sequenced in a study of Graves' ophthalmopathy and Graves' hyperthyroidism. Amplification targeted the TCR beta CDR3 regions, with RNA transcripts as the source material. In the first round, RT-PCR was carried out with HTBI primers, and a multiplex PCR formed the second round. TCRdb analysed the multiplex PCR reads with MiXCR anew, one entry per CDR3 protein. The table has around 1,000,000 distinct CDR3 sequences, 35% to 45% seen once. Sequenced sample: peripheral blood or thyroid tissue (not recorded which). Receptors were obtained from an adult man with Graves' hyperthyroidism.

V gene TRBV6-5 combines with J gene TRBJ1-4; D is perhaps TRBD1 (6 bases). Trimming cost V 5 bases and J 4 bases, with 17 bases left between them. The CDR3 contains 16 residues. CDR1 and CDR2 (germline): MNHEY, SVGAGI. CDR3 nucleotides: TGTGCCAGCAGTCCTGACAGGCTCCCCATTAATGAAAAACTGTTTTTT. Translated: CASSPDRLPINEKLFF.

This CDR3 is CSVAVGVPTGYTF. The CDR3 DNA reads TGCAGCGTTGCCGTTGGGGTCCCCACTGGCTACACCTTC. This chain uses TRBV29-1 with TRBJ1-2; D gene uncertain. The CDR3 sequence is 13 residues long. V dropped 4 bases and J dropped 7 bases, with 16 bases sitting between them. The germline gives CDR1 SQVTM, CDR2 ANQGSEA. The whole variable domain, filled in from reference TRBV29-1 and TRBJ1-2, reads SAVISQKPSRDICQRGTSLTIQCQVDSQVTMMFWYRQQPGQSLTLIATANQGSEATYESGFVIDKFPISRPNLTFSTLTVSNMSPEDSSIYLCSVAVGVPTGYTFGSGTRLTVV.

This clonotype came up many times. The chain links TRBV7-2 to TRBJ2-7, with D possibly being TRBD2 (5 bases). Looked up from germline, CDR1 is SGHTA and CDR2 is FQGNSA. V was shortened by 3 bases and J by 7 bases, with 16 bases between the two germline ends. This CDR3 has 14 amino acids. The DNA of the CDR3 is TGTGCCAGCAGCTTTAGGGCCGCGTCGGGAGAGCAGTACTTC. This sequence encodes CASSFRAASGEQYF. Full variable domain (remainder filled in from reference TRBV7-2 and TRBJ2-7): GAGVSQSPSNKVTEKGKDVELRCDPISGHTALYWYRQSLGQGLEFLIYFQGNSAPDKSGLPSDRFSAERTGGSVSTLTIQRTQQEDSAVYLCASSFRAASGEQYFGPGTRLTVT.

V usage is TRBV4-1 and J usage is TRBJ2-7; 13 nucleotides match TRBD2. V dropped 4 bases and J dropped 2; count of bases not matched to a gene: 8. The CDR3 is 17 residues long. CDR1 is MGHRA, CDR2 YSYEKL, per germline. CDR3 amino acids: CASSPQLAGGPTYEQYF. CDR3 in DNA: TGCGCCAGCAGCCCCCAACTAGCGGGGGGGCCGACCTACGAGCAGTACTTC.

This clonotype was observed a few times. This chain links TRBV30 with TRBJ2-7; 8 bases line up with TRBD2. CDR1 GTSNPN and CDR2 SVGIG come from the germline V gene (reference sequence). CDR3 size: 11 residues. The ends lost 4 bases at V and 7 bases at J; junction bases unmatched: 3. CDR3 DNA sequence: TGTGCCTGGACGGGCGGGGGGGAGCAGTACTTC. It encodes CAWTGGGEQYF.

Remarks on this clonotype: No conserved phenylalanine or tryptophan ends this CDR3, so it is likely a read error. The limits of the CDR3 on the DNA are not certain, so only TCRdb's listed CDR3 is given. CDR3 amino acids: CSVRTGALSY. The V gene is TRBV29-1, the J gene TRBJ1-2; TRBD1 was called by the table and not checked on the DNA. The CDR3 contains 10 residues when both ends are counted. The germline CDR1 and CDR2 sequences are SQVTM and ANQGSEA.

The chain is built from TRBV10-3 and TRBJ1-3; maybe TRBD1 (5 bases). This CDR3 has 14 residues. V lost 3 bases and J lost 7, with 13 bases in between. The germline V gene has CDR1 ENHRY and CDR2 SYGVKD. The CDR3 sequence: CAISDRGLANTIYF. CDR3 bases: TGTGCCATCAGTGACCGGGGACTAGCGAACACCATATATTTT.

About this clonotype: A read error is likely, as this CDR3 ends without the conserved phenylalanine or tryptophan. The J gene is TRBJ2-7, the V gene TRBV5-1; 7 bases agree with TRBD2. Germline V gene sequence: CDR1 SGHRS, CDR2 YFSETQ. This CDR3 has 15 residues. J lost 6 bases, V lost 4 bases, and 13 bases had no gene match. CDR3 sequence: CASSQAPGGSGEQYL. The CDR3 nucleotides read TGCGCCAGCAGCCAAGCGCCGGGAGGATCGGGCGAGCAGTACCTC.

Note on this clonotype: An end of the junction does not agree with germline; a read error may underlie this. For the CDR3, the DNA is TGTGCCAGCAGCTCCCAGGAATTC. Translated, it gives CASSSQEF. V gene TRBV9 combines with J gene TRBJ1-2; D ambiguous. Germline V gene lookup returns CDR1 SGDLS and CDR2 YYNGEE. CDR3 length: 8 amino acids.

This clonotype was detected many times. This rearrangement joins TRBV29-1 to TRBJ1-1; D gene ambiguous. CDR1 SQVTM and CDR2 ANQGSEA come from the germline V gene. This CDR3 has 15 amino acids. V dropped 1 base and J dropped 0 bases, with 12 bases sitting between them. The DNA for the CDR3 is TGCAGCGTTGAAGGCCCGGGAGCAGTGAACACTGAAGCTTTCTTT. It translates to CSVEGPGAVNTEAFF.

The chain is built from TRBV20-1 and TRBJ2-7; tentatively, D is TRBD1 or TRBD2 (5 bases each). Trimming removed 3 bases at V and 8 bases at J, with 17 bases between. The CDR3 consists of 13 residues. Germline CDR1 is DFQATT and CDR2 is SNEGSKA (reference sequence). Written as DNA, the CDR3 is TGCAGTGCTAGTTACCCAGGGAGATCTCAGCAGTACTTC. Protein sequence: CSASYPGRSQQYF.

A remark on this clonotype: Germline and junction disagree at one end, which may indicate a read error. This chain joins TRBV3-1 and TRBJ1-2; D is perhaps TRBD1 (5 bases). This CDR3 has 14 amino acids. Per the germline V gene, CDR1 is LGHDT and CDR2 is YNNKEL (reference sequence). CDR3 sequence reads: CASTQGAANYGYTF. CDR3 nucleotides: TGTGCCAGCACCCAAGGGGCAGCTAACTATGGCTACACCTTC.

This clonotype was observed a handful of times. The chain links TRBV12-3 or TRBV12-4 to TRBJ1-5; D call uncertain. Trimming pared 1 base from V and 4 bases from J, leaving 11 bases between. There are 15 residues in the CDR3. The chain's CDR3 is CASSLEGSLNQPQHF. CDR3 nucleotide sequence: TGTGCCAGCAGTTTAGAGGGCTCACTAAATCAGCCCCAGCATTTT.

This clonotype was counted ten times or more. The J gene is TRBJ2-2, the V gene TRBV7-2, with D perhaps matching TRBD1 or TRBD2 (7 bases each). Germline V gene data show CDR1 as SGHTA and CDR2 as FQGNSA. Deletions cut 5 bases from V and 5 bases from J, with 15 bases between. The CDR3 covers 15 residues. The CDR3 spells CASSQYRGGTGELFF. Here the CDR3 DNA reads TGTGCCAGCAGCCAATACAGGGGAGGGACCGGGGAGCTGTTTTTT.

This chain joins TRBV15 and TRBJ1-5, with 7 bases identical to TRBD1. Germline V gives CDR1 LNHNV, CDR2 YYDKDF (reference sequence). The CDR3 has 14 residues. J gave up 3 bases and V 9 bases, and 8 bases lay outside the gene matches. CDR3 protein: CATRVGGINQPQHF. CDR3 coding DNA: TGTGCCACTAGGGTAGGGGGCATCAATCAGCCCCAGCATTTT.

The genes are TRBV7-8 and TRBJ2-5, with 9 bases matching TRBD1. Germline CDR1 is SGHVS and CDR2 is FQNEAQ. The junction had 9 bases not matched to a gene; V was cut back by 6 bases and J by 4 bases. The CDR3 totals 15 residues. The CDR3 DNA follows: TGTGCCAGCAGTCCGGGGACAGGGTTGGGAGAGACCCAGTACTTC. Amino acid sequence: CASSPGTGLGETQYF.

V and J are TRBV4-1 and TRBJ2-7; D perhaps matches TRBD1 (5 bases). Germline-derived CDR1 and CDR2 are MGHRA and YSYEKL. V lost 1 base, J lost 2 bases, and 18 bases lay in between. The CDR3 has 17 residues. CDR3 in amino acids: CASSQGGRAPLTYEQYF. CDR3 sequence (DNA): TGCGCCAGCAGCCAAGGAGGCAGGGCCCCTCTCACCTACGAGCAGTACTTC.

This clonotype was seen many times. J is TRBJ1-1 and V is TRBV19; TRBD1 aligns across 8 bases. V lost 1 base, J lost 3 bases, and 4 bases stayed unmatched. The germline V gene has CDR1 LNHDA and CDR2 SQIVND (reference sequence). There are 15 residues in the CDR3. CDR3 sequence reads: CASSIAAGGYTEAFF. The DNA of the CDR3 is TGTGCCAGTAGTATAGCTGCAGGGGGCTACACTGAAGCTTTCTTT.

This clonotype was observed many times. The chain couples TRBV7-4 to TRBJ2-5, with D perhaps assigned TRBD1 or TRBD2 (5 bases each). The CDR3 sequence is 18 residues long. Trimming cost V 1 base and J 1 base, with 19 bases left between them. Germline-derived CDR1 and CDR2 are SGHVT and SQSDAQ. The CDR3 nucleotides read TGTGCCAGCAGCTTAGTTACGCCGGGACGGATATTCCAAGAGACCCAGTACTTC. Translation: CASSLVTPGRIFQETQYF.

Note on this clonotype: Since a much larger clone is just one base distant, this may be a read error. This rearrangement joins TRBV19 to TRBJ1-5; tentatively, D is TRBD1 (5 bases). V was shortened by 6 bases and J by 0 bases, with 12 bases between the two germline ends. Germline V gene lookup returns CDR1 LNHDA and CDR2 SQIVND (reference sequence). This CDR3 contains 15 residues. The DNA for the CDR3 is TGTGCCAGTAGCCGACAGACATATAGCAATCAGCCCCAGCATTTT. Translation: CASSRQTYSNQPQHF.

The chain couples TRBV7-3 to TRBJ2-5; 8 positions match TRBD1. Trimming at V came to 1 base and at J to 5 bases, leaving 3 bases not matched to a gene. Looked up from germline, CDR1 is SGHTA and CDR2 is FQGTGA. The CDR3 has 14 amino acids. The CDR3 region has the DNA TGTGCCAGCAGCTTAATACAGGGGGACGAGACCCAGTACTTC. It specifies CASSLIQGDETQYF.

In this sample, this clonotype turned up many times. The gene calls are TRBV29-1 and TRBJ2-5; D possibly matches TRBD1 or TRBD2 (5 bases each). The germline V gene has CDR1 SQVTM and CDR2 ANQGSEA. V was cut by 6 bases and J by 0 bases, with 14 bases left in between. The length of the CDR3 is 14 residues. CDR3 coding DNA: TGCAGCGTAACGGGACCCATGTACCAAGAGACCCAGTACTTC. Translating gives CSVTGPMYQETQYF.

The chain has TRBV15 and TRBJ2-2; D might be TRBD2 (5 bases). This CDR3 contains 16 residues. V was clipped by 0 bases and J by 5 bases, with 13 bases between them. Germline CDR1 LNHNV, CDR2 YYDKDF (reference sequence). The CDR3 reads CATSRDQTRPTGELFF. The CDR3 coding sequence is TGTGCCACCAGCAGAGATCAAACTAGACCAACCGGGGAGCTGTTTTTT.

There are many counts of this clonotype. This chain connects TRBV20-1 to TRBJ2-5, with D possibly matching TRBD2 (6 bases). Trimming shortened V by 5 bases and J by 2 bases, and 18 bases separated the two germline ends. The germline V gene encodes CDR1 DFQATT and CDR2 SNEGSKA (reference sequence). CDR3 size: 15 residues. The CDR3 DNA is TGCAGTGCTTACATACCGGGACTGGATCAAGAGACCCAGTACTTC. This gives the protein CSAYIPGLDQETQYF.

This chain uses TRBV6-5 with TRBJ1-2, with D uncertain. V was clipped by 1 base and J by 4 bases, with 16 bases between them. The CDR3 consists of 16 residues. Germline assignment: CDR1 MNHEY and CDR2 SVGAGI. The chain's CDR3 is CASSYLNQPGPYGYTF. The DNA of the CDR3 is TGTGCCAGCAGTTACTTGAATCAGCCGGGTCCCTATGGCTACACCTTC.